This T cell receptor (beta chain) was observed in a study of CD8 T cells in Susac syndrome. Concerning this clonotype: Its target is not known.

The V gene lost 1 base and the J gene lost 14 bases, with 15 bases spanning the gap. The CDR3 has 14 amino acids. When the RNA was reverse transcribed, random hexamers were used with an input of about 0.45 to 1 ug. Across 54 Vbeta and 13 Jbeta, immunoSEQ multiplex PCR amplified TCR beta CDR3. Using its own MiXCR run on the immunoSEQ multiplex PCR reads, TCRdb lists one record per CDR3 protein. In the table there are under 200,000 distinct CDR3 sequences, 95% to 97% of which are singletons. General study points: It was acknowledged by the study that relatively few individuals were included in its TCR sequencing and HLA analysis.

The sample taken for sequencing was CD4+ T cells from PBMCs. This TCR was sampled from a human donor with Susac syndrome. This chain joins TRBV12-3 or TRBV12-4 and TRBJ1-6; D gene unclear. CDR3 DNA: TGTGCCAGCAGTTTAGGGGCCCGAACAAGAGCCCTCCACTTT. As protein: CASSLGARTRALHF.